This is a list of T cell receptor beta chains from one sample in a study of neurological immune-mediated disorders. TCRdb fed the 5' RACE reads into MiXCR, producing one record per CDR3 protein. The profile shows 70,000 to 95,000 distinct CDR3 sequences, around an eighth of them singletons. What was sequenced was PBMCs. These TCRs come from a woman in her forties or fifties in good health. Both conserved end residues are part of each CDR3. The D gene is left open where the match is weak. Clone size is not always given. Where it is, it says once, few, many or a class for expanded clones.

clone size: many
D gene: TRBD2
V gene: TRBV25-1
J gene: TRBJ2-1
CDR3 DNA: TGTGCCAGCAGTGCTACTAGCGGGGGGGCCTACAATGAGCAGTTCTTC
CDR3 protein: CASSATSGGAYNEQFF

clone size: many
D gene: TRBD2
V gene: TRBV9
J gene: TRBJ2-1
CDR3 DNA: TGTGCCAGCAGCGCGACTAGCGGGGGGGATAATGAGCAGTTCTTC
CDR3 protein: CASSATSGGDNEQFF

clone size: -
D gene: -
V gene: TRBV27
J gene: TRBJ2-3
CDR3 DNA: TGTGCCAGCAGTTTGCGGGGTGGCCTAAATACGCAGTATTTT
CDR3 protein: CASSLRGGLNTQYF

clone size: many
D gene: -
V gene: TRBV20-1
J gene: TRBJ2-5
CDR3 DNA: TGCAGTGCTAGGGTGGCCGGGTCGGAGACCCAGTACTTC
CDR3 protein: CSARVAGSETQYF

clone size: -
D gene: -
V gene: TRBV18
J gene: TRBJ2-1
CDR3 DNA: TGTGCCAGCTCACCCCGGGGACACAACAATGAGCAGTTCTTC
CDR3 protein: CASSPRGHNNEQFF

clone size: many
D gene: -
V gene: TRBV20-1
J gene: TRBJ2-2
CDR3 DNA: TGCAGTGCTAGGGCCTTTTTAGGGGGGCCCGGGGAGCTGTTTTTT
CDR3 protein: CSARAFLGGPGELFF

clone size: -
D gene: -
V gene: TRBV7-2
J gene: TRBJ2-3
CDR3 DNA: TGTGCCAGTACTCGGGAAATAGGGGATACGCAGTATTTT
CDR3 protein: CASTREIGDTQYF

clone size: many
D gene: -
V gene: TRBV28
J gene: TRBJ2-4
CDR3 DNA: TGTGCCAGCAGTCAGGTTGGGGGTGGACTAGCCAAAAACATTCAGTACTTC
CDR3 protein: CASSQVGGGLAKNIQYF

clone size: many
D gene: TRBD1
V gene: TRBV20-1
J gene: TRBJ2-1
CDR3 DNA: TGCAGTGCTAGAAGGGCGGGCACAGGGGTCGATGAGCAGTTCTTC
CDR3 protein: CSARRAGTGVDEQFF

clone size: -
D gene: -
V gene: TRBV5-1
J gene: TRBJ1-2
CDR3 DNA: TGCGCCAGCAGCTCAATCGGGACTGGGGATGACTACACCTTC
CDR3 protein: CASSSIGTGDDYTF

clone size: many
D gene: TRBD1
V gene: TRBV29-1
J gene: TRBJ1-4
CDR3 DNA: TGCAGCGTCCGACCCTCACAGGGGGGAAAACTGTTTTTT
CDR3 protein: CSVRPSQGGKLFF

clone size: many
D gene: -
V gene: TRBV29-1
J gene: TRBJ2-1
CDR3 DNA: TGCAGCGCTAGAAGACAGGCGGGGGACAATGAGCAGTTCTTC
CDR3 protein: CSARRQAGDNEQFF

clone size: many
D gene: TRBD1
V gene: TRBV7-9
J gene: TRBJ1-5
CDR3 DNA: TGTGCCAGCAGCTCAGGGGGACAGAACAATCAGCCCCAGCATTTT
CDR3 protein: CASSSGGQNNQPQHF

clone size: many
D gene: TRBD2
V gene: TRBV7-2
J gene: TRBJ2-2
CDR3 DNA: TGTGCCAGCAGCCCCCCTCGGGCTAGCGGTAACACCGGGGAGCTGTTTTTT
CDR3 protein: CASSPPRASGNTGELFF

clone size: many
D gene: TRBD1
V gene: TRBV11-2
J gene: TRBJ2-1
CDR3 DNA: TGTGCCAGCAGCCGGGACAGAGGCTCCTACAATGAGCAGTTCTTC
CDR3 protein: CASSRDRGSYNEQFF

clone size: many
D gene: -
V gene: TRBV6-5
J gene: TRBJ2-3
CDR3 DNA: TGTGCCAGCAGCCCTCTGCGGGACCGCACAGATACGCAGTATTTT
CDR3 protein: CASSPLRDRTDTQYF

clone size: many
D gene: TRBD1
V gene: TRBV10-2
J gene: TRBJ1-5
CDR3 DNA: TGCGCCAGCAGTTCAGACAGGGCGCACAATCAGCCCCAGCATTTT
CDR3 protein: CASSSDRAHNQPQHF

clone size: many
D gene: TRBD2
V gene: TRBV10-3
J gene: TRBJ2-3
CDR3 DNA: TGTGCCATCAGTGTATTGGCTAGCGGGAGTGATACGCAGTATTTT
CDR3 protein: CAISVLASGSDTQYF

clone size: many
D gene: -
V gene: TRBV14
J gene: TRBJ2-7
CDR3 DNA: TGTGCCAGCAGCCAAGGACGGGGCGAGCAGTACTTC
CDR3 protein: CASSQGRGEQYF

clone size: -
D gene: -
V gene: TRBV5-1
J gene: TRBJ1-2
CDR3 DNA: TGCGCCAGCAGCTTGGAGGGCAGTCCCTCCTATGGCTACACCTTC
CDR3 protein: CASSLEGSPSYGYTF

clone size: many
D gene: -
V gene: TRBV27
J gene: TRBJ2-1
CDR3 DNA: TGTGCCAGCAGTCCAAGAGGAACAGGGTTACAGTTCTTC
CDR3 protein: CASSPRGTGLQFF

clone size: -
D gene: -
V gene: TRBV20-1
J gene: TRBJ2-1
CDR3 DNA: TGCAGTGCTACCTTTGGAGGGGCCACCTACAATGAGCAGTTCTTC
CDR3 protein: CSATFGGATYNEQFF

clone size: many
D gene: -
V gene: TRBV5-1
J gene: TRBJ1-1
CDR3 DNA: TGCGCCAGCAGCCCCGATTTTGGAGGTACTGAAGCTTTCTTT
CDR3 protein: CASSPDFGGTEAFF

clone size: many
D gene: -
V gene: TRBV7-9
J gene: TRBJ1-2
CDR3 DNA: TGTGCCAGCAGCGGGATCACAGTTATGGGCTACACCTTC
CDR3 protein: CASSGITVMGYTF

clone size: -
D gene: -
V gene: TRBV12-3/TRBV12-4
J gene: TRBJ2-1
CDR3 DNA: TGTGCCAGTATCCGAGGTAATGAGCAGTTCTTC
CDR3 protein: CASIRGNEQFF

clone size: many
D gene: TRBD1
V gene: TRBV5-1
J gene: TRBJ2-7
CDR3 DNA: TGCGCCAGCAGTTTGACAGGGAGCTCCTACGAGCAGTACTTC
CDR3 protein: CASSLTGSSYEQYF

clone size: many
D gene: TRBD2
V gene: TRBV7-9
J gene: TRBJ2-2
CDR3 DNA: TGTGCCAGCAGCCGTAGCGGGAGACCCGGGGAGCTGTTTTTT
CDR3 protein: CASSRSGRPGELFF

clone size: many
D gene: -
V gene: TRBV5-1
J gene: TRBJ2-7
CDR3 DNA: TGCGCCAGCAGCTTGACCCCCCCGACAGCGAACGAGCAGTACTTC
CDR3 protein: CASSLTPPTANEQYF

clone size: many
D gene: -
V gene: TRBV28
J gene: TRBJ2-7
CDR3 DNA: TGTGCCAGCAGTCCTCATTTCCGAGAGCAGTACTTC
CDR3 protein: CASSPHFREQYF

clone size: many
D gene: -
V gene: TRBV5-6
J gene: TRBJ1-5
CDR3 DNA: TGTGCCAGCAGCTCCAGGATGGGAGGCTCCGGGTGGGGACAGCCCCAGCATTTT
CDR3 protein: CASSSRMGGSGWGQPQHF

clone size: many
D gene: TRBD1
V gene: TRBV5-1
J gene: TRBJ2-1
CDR3 DNA: TGCGCCAGCAGCGCTCTGGGACAGGGAATTACCAATGAGCAGTTCTTC
CDR3 protein: CASSALGQGITNEQFF

clone size: many
D gene: TRBD1
V gene: TRBV28
J gene: TRBJ1-1
CDR3 DNA: TGTGCCAGCAGTAAGCGGGACAGGCCCAACACTGAAGCTTTCTTT
CDR3 protein: CASSKRDRPNTEAFF

clone size: many
D gene: TRBD1
V gene: TRBV5-5
J gene: TRBJ2-2
CDR3 DNA: TGTGCCAGCAGCGCGACCGGGACAGGGACCGGGGAGCTGTTTTTT
CDR3 protein: CASSATGTGTGELFF

clone size: many
D gene: TRBD1
V gene: TRBV20-1
J gene: TRBJ2-5
CDR3 DNA: TGCAGTGCTAGAGATTGGGACAGGGGAGGCCAAGAGACCCAGTACTTC
CDR3 protein: CSARDWDRGGQETQYF

clone size: many
D gene: -
V gene: TRBV5-1
J gene: TRBJ1-1
CDR3 DNA: TGCGCCAGCAGCAAGGAACAGTTCACTGAAGCTTTCTTT
CDR3 protein: CASSKEQFTEAFF

clone size: medium-sized
D gene: TRBD1
V gene: TRBV28
J gene: TRBJ1-3
CDR3 DNA: TGTGCCAGCACCGAACACGGGACAGCCTCTGGAAACACCATATATTTT
CDR3 protein: CASTEHGTASGNTIYF

clone size: -
D gene: -
V gene: TRBV10-3
J gene: TRBJ2-1
CDR3 DNA: TGTGCCATCAGTGCGGGAGACGAGCAGATCTTT
CDR3 protein: CAISAGDEQIF

clone size: many
D gene: -
V gene: TRBV14
J gene: TRBJ2-2
CDR3 DNA: TGTGCCAGCAGCCACCCCAGGGATTACACCGGGGAGCTGTTTTTT
CDR3 protein: CASSHPRDYTGELFF

clone size: -
D gene: -
V gene: TRBV20-1
J gene: TRBJ2-5
CDR3 DNA: TGCAGTGCTAGAGACCCCTTTTGGGTCCAAGAGACCCAGTACTTC
CDR3 protein: CSARDPFWVQETQYF

clone size: many
D gene: -
V gene: TRBV5-1
J gene: TRBJ2-2
CDR3 DNA: TGCGCCAGCAGCTTCGGCGGACAAGACACCGGGGAGCTGTTTTTT
CDR3 protein: CASSFGGQDTGELFF

clone size: many
D gene: TRBD2
V gene: TRBV5-1
J gene: TRBJ2-1
CDR3 DNA: TGCGCCAGCAGCTTGGGGTTAGCGGGGGCCTCCGGGGATGAGCAGTTCTTC
CDR3 protein: CASSLGLAGASGDEQFF

clone size: many
D gene: TRBD1
V gene: TRBV7-9
J gene: TRBJ2-7
CDR3 DNA: TGTGCCAGCAGCCCCCAGGGGGACCTCTACGAGCAGTACTTC
CDR3 protein: CASSPQGDLYEQYF

clone size: many
D gene: -
V gene: TRBV7-2
J gene: TRBJ1-4
CDR3 DNA: TGTGCCAGCAGCCCGACGGTCCCTACTCGGGAAAAACTGTTTTTT
CDR3 protein: CASSPTVPTREKLFF

clone size: many
D gene: -
V gene: TRBV14
J gene: TRBJ1-1
CDR3 DNA: TGTGCCAGCAGCCTACGCGGGGCCAACACTGAAGCTTTCTTT
CDR3 protein: CASSLRGANTEAFF

clone size: -
D gene: TRBD2
V gene: TRBV5-1
J gene: TRBJ2-5
CDR3 DNA: TGCGCCAGCAGAAAGTCGGGGACTATTGGAGAGACCCAGTACTTC
CDR3 protein: CASRKSGTIGETQYF